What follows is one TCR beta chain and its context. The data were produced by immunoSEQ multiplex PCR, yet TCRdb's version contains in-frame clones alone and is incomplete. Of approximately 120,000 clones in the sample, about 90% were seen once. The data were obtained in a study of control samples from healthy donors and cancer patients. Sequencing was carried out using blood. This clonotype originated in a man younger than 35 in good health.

The CDR3 DNA sequence: TGCGCCAGCAGCCAACCCGGGGGGGCGAACACTGAAGCTTTCTTT. This codes for CASSQPGGANTEAFF. V usage is TRBV4-1 and J usage is TRBJ1-1, with D perhaps matching TRBD1 (6 bases). V lost 2 bases, J lost 1 base, and 11 bases lay in between. This CDR3 contains 15 residues. Germline-derived CDR1 and CDR2 are MGHRA and YSYEKL.